This T cell receptor beta chain was recorded in a study of human T cells and chemical hapten exposure. From the RACE reads, TCRdb called clonotypes with MiXCR, one entry per CDR3 protein. The profile covers 340,000 or so distinct CDR3 sequences, with approximately 6.9% appearing a single time and approximately 8% taken by the ten largest. The J segment lost 10 bases and the V segment lost 4 bases, leaving 7 bases of the junction unmatched. There are 12 residues in the CDR3. The V gene's germline CDR1 is DFQATT and CDR2 SNEGSKA (reference sequence). In this sample, this clonotype turned up many times. Its target is unknown. Specified time point: patch test 1, 2 weeks after DPC sensitization. The sample's treatment: therapeutic diphenylcyclopropenone sensitization with weekly scalp DPC. Broader study findings: Controls formed significantly fewer large CDR3 similarity clusters than expanded TCRs did.

The chain links TRBV20-1 to TRBJ2-4; the match to TRBD2 covers 7 bases. The clonotype was recovered from a woman in her late teens or twenties with alopecia areata. Some clones in this sample may be carry-over from other donors' samples. The sample in question was whole blood, obtained in connection with sensitization to the hapten diphenylcyclopropenone (DPC). CDR3 protein: CSATASGRIQYF. CDR3 nucleotides: TGCAGTGCTACCGCTAGCGGTAGAATTCAGTACTTC.